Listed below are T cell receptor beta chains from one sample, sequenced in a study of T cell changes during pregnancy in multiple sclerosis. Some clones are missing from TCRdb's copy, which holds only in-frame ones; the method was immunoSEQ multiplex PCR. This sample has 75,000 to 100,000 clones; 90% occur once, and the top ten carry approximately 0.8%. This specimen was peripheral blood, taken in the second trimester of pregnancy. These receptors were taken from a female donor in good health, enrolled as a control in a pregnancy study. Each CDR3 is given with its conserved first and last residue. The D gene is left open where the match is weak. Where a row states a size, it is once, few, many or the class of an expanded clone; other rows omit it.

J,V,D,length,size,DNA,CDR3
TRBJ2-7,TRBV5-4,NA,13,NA,TGTGCCAGCAGCTTGACAGGTTCCTACGAGCAGTACTTC,CASSLTGSYEQYF
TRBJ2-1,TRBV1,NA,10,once,TGCACCAGCAGCCACCCGAGGGAGTTCTTC,CTSSHPREFF
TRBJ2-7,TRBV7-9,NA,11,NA,TGTGCCAGCAGCCGGGACAACGAGCAGTACTTC,CASSRDNEQYF
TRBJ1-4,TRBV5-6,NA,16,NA,TGTGCCAGCAGCCCCTCAGGGGCCGCAACTAATGAAAAACTGTTTTTT,CASSPSGAATNEKLFF
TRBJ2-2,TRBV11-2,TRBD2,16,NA,TGTGCCAGCAGCCCCCGACTAGCGGACAACACCGGGGAGCTGTTTTTT,CASSPRLADNTGELFF
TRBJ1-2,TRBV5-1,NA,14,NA,TGCGCCAGCAGCTTGAGTCAGGGCGGCTATGGCTACACCTTC,CASSLSQGGYGYTF
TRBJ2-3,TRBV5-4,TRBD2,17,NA,TGTGCCAGCAGCTTGGTAGGGGCGGGGGTTAGCATGGATACGCAGTATTTT,CASSLVGAGVSMDTQYF
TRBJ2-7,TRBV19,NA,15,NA,TGTGCCAGCACCCCTGGGAGGGACACTTCCTACGAGCAGTACTTC,CASTPGRDTSYEQYF
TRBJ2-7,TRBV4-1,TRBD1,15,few,TGCGCCAGCAGCCATCGGGACAGCGGAACTTACGAGCAGTACTTC,CASSHRDSGTYEQYF
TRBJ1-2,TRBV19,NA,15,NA,TGTGCCAGTAGTCTCGCCAGCGCCATGAACTATGGCTACACCTTC,CASSLASAMNYGYTF
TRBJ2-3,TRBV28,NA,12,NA,TGTGCCAGCAGTTTTCGTCGAGATACGCAGTATTTT,CASSFRRDTQYF
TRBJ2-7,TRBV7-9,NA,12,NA,TGTGCCAGCAGCCTTAACAACTACGAGCAGTACTTC,CASSLNNYEQYF
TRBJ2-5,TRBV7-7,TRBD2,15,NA,TGTGCCAGCAGCTTCGCGGGGGGGGGCCCAGAGACCCAGTACTTC,CASSFAGGGPETQYF
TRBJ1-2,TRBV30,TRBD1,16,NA,TGTGCCTGCCGAACAGGGGGCGCCGAAGTTGAATATGGCTACACCTTC,CACRTGGAEVEYGYTF
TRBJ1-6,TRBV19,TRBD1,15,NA,TGTGCCAGTAGGATGACAGGGGTTCCCAATTCACCCCTCCACTTT,CASRMTGVPNSPLHF
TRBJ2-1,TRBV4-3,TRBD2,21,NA,TGCGCCAGCAGCCGTGTATCCGGGACTAGCGGGAGTGAGGCTCTTTACAATGAGCAGTTCTTC,CASSRVSGTSGSEALYNEQFF
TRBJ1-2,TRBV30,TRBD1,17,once,TGTGCCTGGAGTACACCCGGACAGGGGGCGAGGGACTATGGCTACACCTTC,CAWSTPGQGARDYGYTF
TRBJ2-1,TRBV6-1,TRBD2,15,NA,TGTGCCAGCTGGGGGGGGAGGTCCACCTACAATGAGCAGTTCTTC,CASWGGRSTYNEQFF
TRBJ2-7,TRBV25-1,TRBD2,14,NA,TGTGCCAGCCGAGGGACTAGCGGGACCTACGAGCAGTACTTC,CASRGTSGTYEQYF
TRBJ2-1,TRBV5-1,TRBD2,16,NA,TGCGCCAGCAGCCCCCCCACTAGCGGCCTGGGAAATGAGCAGTTCTTC,CASSPPTSGLGNEQFF
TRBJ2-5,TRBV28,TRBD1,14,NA,TGTGCCAGCAGTTTGGGACAGAGTAGGGAGACCCAGTACTTC,CASSLGQSRETQYF
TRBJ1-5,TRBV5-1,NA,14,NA,TGCGCCAGCAGCTTGGACAGGAGCAATCAGCCCCAGCATTTT,CASSLDRSNQPQHF
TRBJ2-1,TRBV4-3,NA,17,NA,TGCGCCAGCAGCCAAGCGCTGGCGGGGTTTGTTTACAATGAGCAGTTCTTC,CASSQALAGFVYNEQFF
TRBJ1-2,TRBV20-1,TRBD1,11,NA,TGCAGCCGCGACAGGGTAAGCGGCTACACCTTC,CSRDRVSGYTF
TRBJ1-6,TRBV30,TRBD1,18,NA,TGTGCCTGGAGTGGGGGACAGGGGTATAATTCCTACTGGGCGCCCCTCCACTTT,CAWSGGQGYNSYWAPLHF
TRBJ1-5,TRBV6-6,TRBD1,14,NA,TGTGCCAGCAATAGACAGGGGGGAGATCAGCCCCAGCATTTT,CASNRQGGDQPQHF
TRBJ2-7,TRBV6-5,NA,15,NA,TGTGCCAGCAGTTACCGAGGACATAGCTCCTACGAGCAGTACTTC,CASSYRGHSSYEQYF
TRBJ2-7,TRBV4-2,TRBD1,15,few,TGTGCCAGCAGCCCTCGGACAGGGGGCGCGTACGAGCAGTACTTC,CASSPRTGGAYEQYF
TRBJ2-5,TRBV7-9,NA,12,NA,TGTGCCAGCAGCTTAGGGCCAGAGACCCAGTACTTC,CASSLGPETQYF
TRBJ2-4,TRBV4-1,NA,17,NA,TGCGCCAGCAGCCCCCAAGGGACTCTGGCTCGTGGAAACATTCAGTACTTC,CASSPQGTLARGNIQYF
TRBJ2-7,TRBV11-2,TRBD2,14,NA,TGTGCCAGCAGCTCGTGGGGGGGATCCTACGAGCAGTACTTC,CASSSWGGSYEQYF
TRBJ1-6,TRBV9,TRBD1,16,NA,TGTGCCAGCAGCGCCGGAAGCAGGGGGACTAATTCACCCCTCCACTTT,CASSAGSRGTNSPLHF
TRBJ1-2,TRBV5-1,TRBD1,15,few,TGCGCCAGCAGCTTGGTCGAGGGGGCCAACTATGGCTACACCTTC,CASSLVEGANYGYTF
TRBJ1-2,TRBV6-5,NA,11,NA,TGTGCCAGCAGTCAGGGGAAGAGCTACACCTTC,CASSQGKSYTF
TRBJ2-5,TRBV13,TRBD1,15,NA,TGTGCCAGCAGGGCGGGACAGGGACTTGGAGAGACCCAGTACTTC,CASRAGQGLGETQYF
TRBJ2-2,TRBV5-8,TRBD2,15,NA,TGTGCCAGCAGCGCCCGACTAGCTAACACCGGGGAGCTGTTTTTT,CASSARLANTGELFF
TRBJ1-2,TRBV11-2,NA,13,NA,TGTGCCAGCAGCCCGGCACGGGATGTTGGCTACACCTTC,CASSPARDVGYTF
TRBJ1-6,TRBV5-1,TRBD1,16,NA,TGCGCCAGCAGCCCACGACAGGGGTCCTATAATTCACCCCTCCACTTT,CASSPRQGSYNSPLHF
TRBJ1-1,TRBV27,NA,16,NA,TGTGCCAGCAGACTAAAAGGGGTATCGATGAACACTGAAGCTTTCTTT,CASRLKGVSMNTEAFF
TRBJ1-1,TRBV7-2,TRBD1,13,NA,TGTGCCAGCAGCTTCACAGGGGACACTGAAGCTTTCTTT,CASSFTGDTEAFF
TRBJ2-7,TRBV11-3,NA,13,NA,TGTGCCAGCAGCTTATTAACAGGCTACGAGCAGTACTTC,CASSLLTGYEQYF
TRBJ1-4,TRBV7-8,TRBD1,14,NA,TGTGCCAGCAGCTTTGGACAGGACAACGAAAAACTGTTTTTT,CASSFGQDNEKLFF
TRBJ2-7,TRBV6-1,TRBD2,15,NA,TGTGCCAGCAGTGAACTAGCGGGGAGCTCCTACGAGCAGTACTTC,CASSELAGSSYEQYF
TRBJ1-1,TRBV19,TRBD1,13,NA,TGTGCCAGTAGTGTTTACAGGGGCACTGAAGCTTTCTTT,CASSVYRGTEAFF
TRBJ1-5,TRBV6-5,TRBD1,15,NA,TGTGCCAGCAGCACGGACAGGGGGCGCCTTCAGCCCCAGCATTTT,CASSTDRGRLQPQHF
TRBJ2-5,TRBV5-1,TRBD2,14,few,TGCGCCAGCAGCTTGCCGGGAGGGGGAGAGACCCAGTACTTC,CASSLPGGGETQYF
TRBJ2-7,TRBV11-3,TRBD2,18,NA,TGTGCCAGCAGCTTAGGAGGTCCTAGCGGGGGCCAATCCTACGAGCAGTACTTC,CASSLGGPSGGQSYEQYF
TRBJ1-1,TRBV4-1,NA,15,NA,TGCGCCAGCAGCCACCCACAGACAGTGAACACTGAAGCTTTCTTT,CASSHPQTVNTEAFF
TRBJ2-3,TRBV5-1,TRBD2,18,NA,TGCGCCAGCAGCTCCTTAGCGGGGGGGTCCTCTCCCACAGATACGCAGTATTTT,CASSSLAGGSSPTDTQYF
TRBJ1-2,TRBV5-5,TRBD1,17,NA,TGTGCCAGCAGCTCGGGACAGTTGAGATCCCCTAACTATGGCTACACCTTC,CASSSGQLRSPNYGYTF
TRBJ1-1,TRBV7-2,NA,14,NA,TGTGCCAGCAGCCCCGGACTGGTGAACACTGAAGCTTTCTTT,CASSPGLVNTEAFF
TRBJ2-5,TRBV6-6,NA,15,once,TGTGCCAGCAGTTACTCGAGGCTAGTTCAAGAGACCCAGTACTTC,CASSYSRLVQETQYF
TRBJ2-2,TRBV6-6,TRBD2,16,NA,TGTGCCAGCAGTTTCCAGCGGGGGCTGAACACCGGGGAGCTGTTTTTT,CASSFQRGLNTGELFF
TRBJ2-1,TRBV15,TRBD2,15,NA,TGTGCCACCAGCTTTCCTAGAGCGGGGGGTCATGAGCAGTTCTTC,CATSFPRAGGHEQFF
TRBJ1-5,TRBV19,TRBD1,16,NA,TGTGCCAGTAGTATTCCCCCGGGACAGATCAATCAGCCCCAGCATTTT,CASSIPPGQINQPQHF
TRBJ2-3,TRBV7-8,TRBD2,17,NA,TGTGCCAGCAGCTTAGGTAAACTAGCGGGAGTAACGGATACGCAGTATTTT,CASSLGKLAGVTDTQYF
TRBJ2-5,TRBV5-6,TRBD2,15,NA,TGTGCCAGCAGCTTGTGGCTAGCGGGTTCTGAGACCCAGTACTTC,CASSLWLAGSETQYF